The next 17 T cell receptor beta chains were all read from a single sample in a study of breast tumors, draining lymph nodes, adjacent tissues. The lymph nodes were axillary draining lymph nodes from breast cancer patients. TCRdb passed the multiplex PCR reads through MiXCR, listing each CDR3 protein once. The sample contains about 200,000 distinct CDR3 sequences, about 32% of which appear only once. Sequences were obtained from axillary lymph node tissue. The source of these receptors is a female donor with breast cancer. Some clones in this sample may be carry-over from other donors' samples.

The rearrangement links TRBV18 to TRBJ1-3, with 9 bases matching TRBD1. Trimming took 3 bases from V and 3 from J; bases not matched to a gene: 9. CDR1 is KGHSH, CDR2 LQKENI, per germline. This CDR3 is 17 amino acids long. CDR3 sequence (DNA): TGTGCCAGCTCACCGCTCACCGGGACAGGGCATGGAAACACCATATATTTT. Amino acid sequence: CASSPLTGTGHGNTIYF.

This clonotype was counted at least ten times. This sequence joins TRBV5-1 and TRBJ2-1; D gene unclear. The V gene's germline CDR1 is SGHRS and CDR2 YFSETQ. The CDR3 spans 15 residues. V was cut by 0 bases and J by 6 bases, with 13 bases left in between. CDR3 DNA sequence: TGCGCCAGCAGCTTGGAGGACCTACCCTCCAATGAGCAGTTCTTC. Its translation: CASSLEDLPSNEQFF. The whole variable domain, remainder taken from reference TRBV5-1 and TRBJ2-1, is KAGVTQTPRYLIKTRGQQVTLSCSPISGHRSVSWYQQTPGQGLQFLFEYFSETQRNKGNFPGRFSGRQFSNSRSEMNVSTLELGDSALYLCASSLEDLPSNEQFFGPGTRLTVL.

The V gene is TRBV29-1, the J gene TRBJ2-5; 10 bases align to TRBD2. The CDR3 has 17 amino acids. The J segment lost 0 bases and the V segment lost 3 bases, leaving 10 bases of the junction unmatched. CDR1 SQVTM and CDR2 ANQGSEA come from the germline V gene. This chain's CDR3 is CSVEEYLAGDNQETQYF. In DNA form, the CDR3 reads TGCAGCGTTGAGGAGTATCTAGCGGGGGACAACCAAGAGACCCAGTACTTC.

In this sample, this clonotype turned up many times. This chain links TRBV7-9 with TRBJ1-4; maybe TRBD1 (5 bases). V was trimmed by 4 bases and J by 4 bases, leaving 10 bases between them. Germline V gene sequence: CDR1 SEHNR, CDR2 FQNEAQ (reference sequence). The CDR3 consists of 14 residues. In DNA form, the CDR3 reads TGTGCCAGCAGCTCGACAGCTAGTAATGAAAAACTGTTTTTT. Its protein product is CASSSTASNEKLFF.

This clonotype was recorded at least ten times. The V and J genes are TRBV11-1 and TRBJ1-5, with D hard to call. There are 13 residues in the CDR3. Trimming took off 7 bases at V and 2 bases at J, with 9 bases between the two ends. Germline V gene data show CDR1 as SGHAT and CDR2 as FQDESV (reference sequence). The CDR3 region has the DNA TGTGCCAGCAACCCACACCGCAATCAGCCCCAGCATTTT. Translated: CASNPHRNQPQHF.

Only a few counts were recorded for this clonotype. This could be a read error, since a much larger clone is one nucleotide away. The chain has TRBV11-2 and TRBJ2-7, with a tentative D call TRBD1 (5 bases). With 1 base removed from V and 4 bases from J, the gap between germline ends came to 20 bases. The CDR3 totals 17 residues. The germline CDR1 and CDR2 sequences are SGHAT and FQNNGV. CDR3 sequence reads: CASSLASTASLLYEQYF. In DNA form, the CDR3 reads TGTGCCAGCAGCTTAGCCTCGACAGCATCGTTATTGTACGAGCAGTACTTC.

This chain joins TRBV6-5 and TRBJ1-2, with D tentatively TRBD1 (5 bases). Germline V lookup: CDR1 MNHEY, CDR2 SVGAGI. CDR3 length equals 16 residues. V lost 5 bases and J lost 1, with 17 bases in between. The CDR3 DNA is TGTGCCAGCAGTCACTTTTCGGGGGACGGTAACTATGGCTACACCTTC. Translating it yields CASSHFSGDGNYGYTF.

This clonotype was seen ten or more times. This chain links TRBV19 with TRBJ1-4, with D tentatively TRBD1 (6 bases). Trimming took 6 bases from V and 5 from J, leaving 13 bases between them. This CDR3 is 14 amino acids long. The germline V gene encodes CDR1 LNHDA and CDR2 SQIVND (reference sequence). The CDR3 protein is CASRTLQGNEKLFF. The CDR3 DNA reads as TGTGCCAGTAGGACCTTACAGGGAAATGAAAAACTGTTTTTT.

A word on this clonotype: This could be a read error, since a much larger clone is one nucleotide away. V gene TRBV6-1 combines with J gene TRBJ1-6; a weak D match, TRBD1 (5 bases). The CDR3 has 16 residues. Trimming left V 5 bases short and J 6 bases short, with 17 bases between. Germline-derived CDR1 and CDR2 are MNHNS and SASEGT. In DNA, the CDR3 is TGTGCCAGCAGTCCCCCCGGCGGGGCGCGTAATTCACCCCTCCACTTT. The encoded protein is CASSPPGGARNSPLHF.

The rearrangement links TRBV6-6 to TRBJ1-3; maybe TRBD1 (5 bases). The CDR3 consists of 17 residues. CDR1 is MNHNY and CDR2 is SVGAGI in the germline V gene (reference sequence). With 6 bases removed from V and 0 bases from J, the gap between germline ends came to 18 bases. CDR3 bases: TGTGCCAGCAGAGAAAACCGGGACGCCCTCTCTGGAAACACCATATATTTT. Its translation: CASRENRDALSGNTIYF.

This clonotype was detected ten times or more. V usage is TRBV29-1 and J usage is TRBJ1-2; 7 bases agree with TRBD1. CDR3 size: 13 residues. Germline V gene data show CDR1 as SQVTM and CDR2 as ANQGSEA. J gave up 8 bases and V 4 bases, and 10 bases lay outside the gene matches. CDR3 residues: CSVAVQGIEGYTF. The CDR3 region has the DNA TGCAGCGTTGCCGTACAGGGGATTGAGGGCTACACCTTC.

There are a few counts of this clonotype. The chain uses TRBV28 and TRBJ2-3; 9 bases agree with TRBD1. Looked up from germline, CDR1 is MDHEN and CDR2 is SYDVKM. The CDR3 is 16 residues long. Germline trimming cut 6 bases from V and 0 bases from J; bases unmatched to any gene: 7. CDR3 sequence reads: CASRPGTGWSTDTQYF. As DNA, the CDR3 is TGTGCCAGCAGGCCCGGGACAGGGTGGAGCACAGATACGCAGTATTTT.

This clonotype has only a few counts. An end of the junction does not agree with germline; a read error may underlie this. The chain has TRBV6-2 or TRBV6-3 and TRBJ2-7, with TRBD2 identical over 8 bases. This CDR3 spans 14 amino acids. Per the germline V gene, CDR1 is MNHEY and CDR2 is SVGEGT. The CDR3 protein is CASSHSGTRNEQYF. The CDR3 DNA is TGTGCCAGCAGTCACTCGGGGACTAGAAACGAGCAGTACTTC.

This clonotype was picked up one time. A read error may be the cause here, since a much bigger clone is one base away. J is TRBJ2-7 and V is TRBV2; D may be TRBD2 (5 bases). CDR1 is SNHLY, CDR2 FYNNEI, per germline. The CDR3 sequence is 12 residues long. The CDR3 sequence: CTSSQSGGEQYF. The CDR3 nucleotides read TGTACCAGCAGCCAGAGCGGCGGGGAGCAGTACTTC.

This clonotype came up many times. The chain uses TRBV25-1 and TRBJ2-5; 7 positions agree with TRBD2. Germline-derived CDR1 and CDR2 are MGHDK and SYGVNS. The CDR3 is made up of 15 amino acids. The V segment lost 4 bases and the J segment 5 bases; nucleotides outside the gene matches: 10. The CDR3 bases are TGTGCCAGCAGTGCCCGCGGCGCGGGAGAGGAGACCCAGTACTTC. Translated: CASSARGAGEETQYF.

This clonotype was observed a single time. The chain uses TRBV29-1 and TRBJ2-7; a weak D match, TRBD2 (6 bases). CDR1 and CDR2 from the germline V gene are SQVTM and ANQGSEA. The ends were cut back, 4 bases at V and 0 bases at J, with 19 bases in the middle. CDR3 length: 16 amino acids. The CDR3, as DNA: TGCAGCGTTGGGGGGGAAAGAAGATCCAGCTCCTACGAGCAGTACTTC. The encoded protein is CSVGGERRSSSYEQYF.

The rearrangement joins TRBV12-3 or TRBV12-4 to TRBJ2-2, with 12 positions matching TRBD1. CDR3 size: 15 residues. J gave up 4 bases and V 10 bases, and 7 bases lay outside the gene matches. The CDR3 DNA reads TGTGCCATCCGTGAGGGACAGGGGGCCACCGGGGAGCTGTTTTTT. Translating gives CAIREGQGATGELFF.